This TCR beta chain was obtained from a study of T cells after yellow fever vaccination. This clonotype was counted between two and nine times. Antigen specificity is unknown. Looked up from germline, CDR1 is LGHNA and CDR2 is YSLEER. This CDR3 region has 16 residues. The V and J ends lost 0 bases and 4 bases respectively, with 13 bases between them. TCRdb passed the 5' RACE reads through MiXCR, listing each CDR3 protein once. The sample carries some 500,000 distinct CDR3 sequences, approximately 13% recorded once. General study points: Booster samples showed a return of most primary-vaccination clones (under 98% CD4, over 70% CD8).

This TCR derives from a man aged 30 to 39 who received the YFV17D yellow fever vaccine. Specimen: PBMCs, collected on the day of the yellow fever booster vaccination. The gene calls are TRBV4-3 and TRBJ1-5; weak D call: TRBD1 (6 bases). The CDR3 is CASSQEVGGRNQPQHF. The CDR3 DNA follows: TGCGCCAGCAGCCAAGAGGTTGGGGGGCGTAATCAGCCCCAGCATTTT.